The sequence of this T cell receptor (beta chain) was determined in a study of blood T cell repertoires in COVID-19. About the study: Material from acute and convalescent COVID-19 was sourced from the United States, Italy and Spain. T cells, B-cell-depleted T cells, or PBMCs supplied cDNA or gDNA.

One Seattle source followed patients from active infection through their disease course. Study processing details: By means of reference gene primer amplification, nucleated cell counts were estimated. Profiled with immunoSEQ multiplex PCR; TCRdb holds only in-frame clones, not every one. That table gives V, J and clone size, and the DNA gave D and trimming. Of approximately 170,000 clones in the sample, 70% to 90% were seen once. Sample: peripheral blood. The TCR sequence derives from a woman in her sixties or seventies with COVID-19, enrolled during active disease.

The CDR3 bases are TGTGCCAGCAGTTATCTCCCTCTCGGCAGGGGGCACTATGGCTACACCTTC. Translated, it gives CASSYLPLGRGHYGYTF. This sequence joins TRBV6-2 or TRBV6-3 and TRBJ1-2; 8 bases fit TRBD1. V shed 3 bases, J shed 3 bases, and the junction held 12 bases outside the gene matches. The V gene's germline CDR1 is MNHEY and CDR2 SVGEGT. The CDR3 totals 17 residues.